This T cell receptor (beta chain) was observed in a study of T cell repertoires in cytomegalovirus infection. Background on the study: Well-studied HLA-B-restricted CMV epitopes were used in the study alongside recently identified HLA-C-restricted ones. Study observations and caveats: Cumulative public TCR beta family frequency identified carriers of CMV plus the relevant HLA.

This clonotype has just a few counts. Its target is not known. TCRdb itself ran the reads through MiXCR, one entry per CDR3 protein. The data show hundreds of thousands of distinct CDR3 sequences, roughly 43% seen once. Trimming at V came to 6 bases and at J to 7 bases, leaving 6 bases not matched to a gene. CDR3 length equals 15 residues. This receptor was obtained from a human donor in good health (CMV status not recorded). Some clones in this sample may be carry-over from other donors' samples. Source: cultured PBMCs, taken from culture after CMV antigen stimulation. This chain joins TRBV12-3 or TRBV12-4 and TRBJ2-1, with TRBD2 matching 13 bases. In DNA, the CDR3 is TGTGCCAGCAGAACCGGGACTAGCGGGAAAAATGAGCAGTTCTTC. It specifies CASRTGTSGKNEQFF.